One sample yielded the 18 T cell receptor beta chains listed below, sequenced in a study of OX40 agonist ivuxolimab in advanced cancers. Produced via immunoSEQ multiplex PCR; TCRdb's table is partial and in-frame only. The data hold around 14,000 clones, with 80% observed a single time. The input for sequencing was CD4+ or CD8+ T cells sorted from blood, taken in a trial of the OX40 agonist ivuxolimab. These receptors originate from an adult with an advanced solid tumor such as melanoma, head and neck, liver or kidney cancer.

The V call is TRBV20-1, the J call TRBJ2-7, with D uncertain. There are 9 residues in the CDR3. Germline lookup yields CDR1 DFQATT and CDR2 SNEGSKA (reference sequence). Trimming took off 8 bases at V and 2 bases at J, with 4 bases between the two ends. The CDR3 DNA sequence: TGCAGTCCCACCTACGAGCAGTACTTC. Its translation: CSPTYEQYF.

CDR3 sequence: CASSWISNEQFF. DNA for the CDR3: TGTGCCAGCAGTTGGATAAGCAATGAGCAGTTCTTC. The V call is TRBV6-6, the J call TRBJ2-1; D is undetermined. Germline assignment: CDR1 MNHNY and CDR2 SVGAGI (reference sequence). The CDR3 length is 12 residues. Trimming shortened V by 4 bases and J by 6 bases, and 7 bases separated the two germline ends.

The chain employs TRBV4-2 and TRBJ2-7, with D unclear. V was cut by 5 bases and J by 4 bases, with 15 bases left in between. Germline loops: CDR1 LGHNA, CDR2 YNFKEQ. This CDR3 has 14 amino acids. The CDR3 DNA is TGTGCCAGCAGCTTAGGTAGTACTAATTACGAGCAGTACTTC. Translation gives CASSLGSTNYEQYF.

This chain links TRBV7-9 with TRBJ2-1; the match to TRBD1 covers 10 bases. Germline loops: CDR1 SEHNR, CDR2 FQNEAQ (reference sequence). The CDR3 is made up of 14 amino acids. Trimming removed 2 bases from V and 7 bases from J; junction bases left unmatched: 2. CDR3 amino acids: CASSLRQGANEQFF. CDR3 DNA sequence: TGTGCCAGCAGCTTAAGACAGGGGGCGAATGAGCAGTTCTTC.

This chain uses TRBV7-9 with TRBJ2-7; possible D gene TRBD2, 6 bases. V lost 5 bases and J lost 3, with 8 bases in between. The CDR3 runs to 12 residues. Germline V gives CDR1 SEHNR, CDR2 FQNEAQ (reference sequence). The CDR3 reads CASSDGGYEQYF. CDR3 bases: TGTGCCAGCAGCGACGGGGGCTACGAGCAGTACTTC.

This clone was observed a single time. V and J are TRBV27 and TRBJ2-1; D gene unclear. Looked up from germline, CDR1 is MNHEY and CDR2 is SMNVEV (reference sequence). The CDR3 sequence is 12 residues long. V was shortened by 7 bases and J by 12 bases, with 16 bases between the two germline ends. The CDR3 sequence: CASTPDLRRQFF. In DNA form, the CDR3 reads TGTGCCAGCACCCCCGACCTCAGGCGGCAGTTCTTC.

The chain carries TRBV6-1 and TRBJ2-1, with D unclear. CDR3 length equals 13 residues. The V and J ends lost 3 bases and 8 bases respectively, with 11 bases between them. The germline V gene has CDR1 MNHNS and CDR2 SASEGT. The CDR3 sequence: CASSEGSRYEQFF. In nucleotides, the CDR3 is TGTGCCAGCAGTGAGGGTTCTAGGTATGAGCAGTTCTTC.

This clone has only a few counts. The V and J genes are TRBV5-8 and TRBJ2-1; 9 bases map to TRBD2. Looked up from germline, CDR1 is SGHTS and CDR2 is YDEGEE. The CDR3 length is 15 residues. V shed 0 bases and J 4 bases; nucleotides not matched to a gene: 2. The chain's CDR3 is CASSLGTSEYNEQFF. CDR3 nucleotide sequence: TGTGCCAGCAGCTTGGGGACTAGCGAATACAATGAGCAGTTCTTC.

The J gene is TRBJ1-2, the V gene TRBV7-8; D unclear. Trimming shortened V by 2 bases and J by 2 bases, and 12 bases separated the two germline ends. This CDR3 has 15 residues. Germline V gene lookup returns CDR1 SGHVS and CDR2 FQNEAQ. DNA for the CDR3: TGTGCCAGCAGCTTATCGGAGGAACTAAACTATGGCTACACCTTC. Its protein product is CASSLSEELNYGYTF.

This clone was found a few times. The V and J genes are TRBV9 and TRBJ2-1, with D perhaps matching TRBD2 (6 bases). CDR1 SGDLS and CDR2 YYNGEE come from the germline V gene. Trimming took off 4 bases at V and 7 bases at J, with 15 bases between the two ends. The CDR3 totals 14 residues. The CDR3 DNA follows: TGTGCCAGCAGCTTCGCCCTAGCGAATAATGAGCAGTTCTTC. It yields the protein CASSFALANNEQFF.

This clone was seen a single time. The chain uses TRBV7-6 and TRBJ2-5, with 10 bases that match TRBD1. Germline V gives CDR1 SGHVS, CDR2 FNYEAQ. The CDR3 is made up of 15 amino acids. Trimming removed 5 bases from V and 5 bases from J; junction bases left unmatched: 8. The CDR3 here is CASSEEGQGFETQYF. CDR3 DNA sequence: TGTGCCAGCAGCGAAGAGGGACAGGGGTTTGAGACCCAGTACTTC.

The chain recombines TRBV28 with TRBJ2-5, with D perhaps matching TRBD2 (6 bases). The CDR3 is made up of 16 amino acids. Germline V CDR1 and CDR2: MDHEN, SYDVKM. V lost 1 base to trimming and J lost 2 bases, with 14 bases between them. The CDR3 reads CASSLFRRAPQETQYF. The CDR3 DNA reads as TGTGCCAGCAGTTTATTTCGGAGGGCCCCGCAAGAGACCCAGTACTTC. The entire variable domain, with the rest obtained from reference TRBV28 and TRBJ2-5, is as follows: DVKVTQSSRYLVKRTGEKVFLECVQDMDHENMFWYRQDPGLGLRLIYFSYDVKMKEKGDIPEGYSVSREKKERFSLILESASTNQTSMYLCASSLFRRAPQETQYFGPGTRLLVL.

This clone is termed medium-sized (0.01 to 0.1%). The chain carries TRBV7-2 and TRBJ2-1; 12 bases fit TRBD2. Germline V gene lookup returns CDR1 SGHTA and CDR2 FQGNSA. The CDR3 covers 15 residues. The V gene end was trimmed by 4 bases and the J gene end by 9 bases; junction bases not matched to a gene: 7. The CDR3 coding sequence is TGTGCCAGCAGCTCGACTAGCGGGAGTTTGTTTGAGCAGTTCTTC. This translates into CASSSTSGSLFEQFF.

In regard to this clone: The sample carries other DNA sequences with the same CDR3. The chain has TRBV27 and TRBJ2-1, with 7 positions matching TRBD2. Germline CDR1 is MNHEY and CDR2 is SMNVEV (reference sequence). The V and J ends lost 5 bases and 2 bases, in that order; junction bases with no gene match: 3. CDR3 size: 14 residues. For the CDR3, the DNA is TGTGCCAGCAGTAGCGGGACCACCTACAATGAGCAGTTCTTC. Its protein is CASSSGTTYNEQFF.

The rearrangement uses TRBV5-6 and TRBJ2-7; either TRBD1 or TRBD2 may supply D (6 bases each). The CDR3 has 13 residues. Germline-derived CDR1 and CDR2 are SGHDT and YYEEEE. Between the trimmed V and J ends, which lost 1 base and 4 bases, there was a span of 9 bases. The CDR3 coding sequence is TGTGCCAGCAGCTTGACAGGGAGGTACGAGCAGTACTTC. Its protein product is CASSLTGRYEQYF.

V gene TRBV4-1 combines with J gene TRBJ2-7, with a possible D match to TRBD1 (6 bases). The V end lost 6 bases, the J end lost 3 bases, and 9 bases lay between the germline ends. The CDR3 sequence is 12 residues long. Germline assignment: CDR1 MGHRA and CDR2 YSYEKL. CDR3 sequence reads: CASRQGGYEQYF. Written as DNA, the CDR3 is TGCGCCAGCAGACAGGGCGGCTACGAGCAGTACTTC.

The chain uses TRBV19 and TRBJ2-7; the D call may be TRBD1 or TRBD2 (6 bases each). Trimming stripped 1 base from V and 7 bases from J, with 17 bases between. The CDR3 runs 15 residues. CDR1 is LNHDA, CDR2 SQIVND, per germline (reference sequence). CDR3 amino acids: CASSIVPGGTGEQYF. CDR3 DNA: TGTGCCAGTAGTATAGTGCCCGGGGGCACTGGGGAGCAGTACTTC.

The genes are TRBV4-1 and TRBJ2-1; 8 nucleotides match TRBD1. Germline loops: CDR1 MGHRA, CDR2 YSYEKL. The CDR3 covers 17 residues. Trimming cost V 0 bases and J 4 bases; bases outside gene matches: 8. The CDR3 coding sequence is TGCGCCAGCAGCCAAGACGCTCAGGGGGCGGGGTACAATGAGCAGTTCTTC. Translated: CASSQDAQGAGYNEQFF.